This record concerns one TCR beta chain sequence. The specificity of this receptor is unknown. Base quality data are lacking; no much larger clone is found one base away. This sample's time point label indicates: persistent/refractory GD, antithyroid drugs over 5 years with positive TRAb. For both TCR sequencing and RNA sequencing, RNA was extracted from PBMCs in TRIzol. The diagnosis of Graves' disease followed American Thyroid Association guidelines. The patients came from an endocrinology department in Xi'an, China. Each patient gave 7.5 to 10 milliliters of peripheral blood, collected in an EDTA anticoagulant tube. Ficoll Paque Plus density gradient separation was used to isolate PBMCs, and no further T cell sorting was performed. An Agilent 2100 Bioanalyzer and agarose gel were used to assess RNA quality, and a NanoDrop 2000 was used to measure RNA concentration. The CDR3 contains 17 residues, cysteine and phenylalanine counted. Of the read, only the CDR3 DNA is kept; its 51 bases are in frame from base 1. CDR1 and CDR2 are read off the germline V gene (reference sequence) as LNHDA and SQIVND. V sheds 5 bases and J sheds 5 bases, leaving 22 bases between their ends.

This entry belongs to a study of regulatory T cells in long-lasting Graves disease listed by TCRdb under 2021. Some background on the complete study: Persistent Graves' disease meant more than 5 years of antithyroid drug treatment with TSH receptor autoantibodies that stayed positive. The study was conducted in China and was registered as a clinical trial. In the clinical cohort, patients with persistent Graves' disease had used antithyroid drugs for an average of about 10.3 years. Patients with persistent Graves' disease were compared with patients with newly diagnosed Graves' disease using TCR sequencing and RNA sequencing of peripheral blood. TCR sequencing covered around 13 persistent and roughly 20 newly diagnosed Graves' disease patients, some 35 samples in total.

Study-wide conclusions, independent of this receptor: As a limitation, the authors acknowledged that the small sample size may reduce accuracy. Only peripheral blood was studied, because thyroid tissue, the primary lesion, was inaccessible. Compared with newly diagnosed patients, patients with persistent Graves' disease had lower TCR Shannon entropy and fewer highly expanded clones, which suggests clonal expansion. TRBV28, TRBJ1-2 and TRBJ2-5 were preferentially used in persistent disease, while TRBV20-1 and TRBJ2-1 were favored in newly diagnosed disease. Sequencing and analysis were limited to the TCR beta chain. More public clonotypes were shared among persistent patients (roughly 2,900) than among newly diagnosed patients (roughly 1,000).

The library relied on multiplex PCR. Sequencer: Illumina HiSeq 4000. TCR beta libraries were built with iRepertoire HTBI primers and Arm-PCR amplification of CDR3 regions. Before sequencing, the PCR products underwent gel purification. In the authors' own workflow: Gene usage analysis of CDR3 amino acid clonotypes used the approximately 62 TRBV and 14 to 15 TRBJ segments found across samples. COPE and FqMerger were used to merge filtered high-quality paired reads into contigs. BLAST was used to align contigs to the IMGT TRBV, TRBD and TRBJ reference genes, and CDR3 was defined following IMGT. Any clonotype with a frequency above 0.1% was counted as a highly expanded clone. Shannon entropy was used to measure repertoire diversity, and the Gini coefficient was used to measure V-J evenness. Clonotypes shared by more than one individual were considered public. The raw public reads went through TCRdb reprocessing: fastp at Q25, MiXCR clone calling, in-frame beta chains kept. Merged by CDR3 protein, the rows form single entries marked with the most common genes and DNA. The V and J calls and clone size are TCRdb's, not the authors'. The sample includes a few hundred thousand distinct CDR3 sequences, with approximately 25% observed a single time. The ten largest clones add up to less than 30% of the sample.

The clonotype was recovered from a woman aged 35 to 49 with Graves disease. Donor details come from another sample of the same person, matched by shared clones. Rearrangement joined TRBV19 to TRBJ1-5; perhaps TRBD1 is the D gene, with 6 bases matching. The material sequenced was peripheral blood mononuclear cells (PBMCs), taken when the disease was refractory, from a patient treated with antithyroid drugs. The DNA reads TGTGCCAGTAGTCCTCCCGCTTGGGGGCGCCTCCATCAGCCCCAGCATTTT. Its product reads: CASSPPAWGRLHQPQHF.